These 5 T cell receptor beta chains were sequenced from one sample in a study of blood T cell repertoires in COVID-19 (TCRdb year 2020). Receptor libraries were prepared by the immunoSEQ multiplex PCR assay. Held by TCRdb, this immuneACCESS table contains in-frame sequences only and omits some clones. Under half of the omission traces to an unresolved V gene where checked; the cause of the rest is unknown. The sample data list approximately 180,000 clones, and roughly 87% of these were observed just once. Together, the top ten hold 0.95% to 1.5% of the sample. The sequencing sample was made of PBMCs or T cells enriched from blood (not recorded which). These receptors all stem from a human donor with acute COVID-19. The donor label of this sample is uncertain.

This clone showed up just once. The V call is TRBV5-4, the J call TRBJ1-1; D unresolved. V was trimmed by 0 bases and J by 11 bases, leaving 14 bases between them. Germline V gene data show CDR1 as SGHNT and CDR2 as YYREEE (reference sequence). The CDR3 runs to 13 residues. CDR3 nucleotide sequence: TGTGCCAGCAGCTTGGGAGGGCCCGGGGATGCTTTCTTT. This codes for CASSLGGPGDAFF.

In this sample, this clone turned up once. The J gene is TRBJ2-7, the V gene TRBV6-1; weak D call: TRBD1 (6 bases). Germline loops: CDR1 MNHNS, CDR2 SASEGT. With 1 base removed from V and 0 bases from J, the gap between germline ends came to 19 bases. This CDR3 region has 18 residues. CDR3 coding DNA: TGTGCCAGCAGTGAAGGTAGTGGGGCAGGGGCCGGCTCCTACGAGCAGTACTTC. Translating it yields CASSEGSGAGAGSYEQYF.

The V and J genes are TRBV30 and TRBJ2-2; D is unclear. Trimming removed 2 bases at V and 7 bases at J, with 11 bases between. The CDR3 length is 13 residues. From germline, CDR1 is GTSNPN and CDR2 SVGIG (reference sequence). The DNA of the CDR3 is TGTGCCTGGAGTCAACGACCGGGCGGGGAGCTGTTTTTT. Its translation is CAWSQRPGGELFF.

On this clone: Other DNA sequences of this sample code for an identical CDR3. This rearrangement joins TRBV18 to TRBJ1-1; D unresolved. Trimming took 1 base from V and 0 from J, leaving 9 bases between them. CDR1 is KGHSH, CDR2 LQKENI, per germline. The CDR3 contains 15 residues. The CDR3 here is CASSPLEGMNTEAFF. Here the CDR3 DNA reads TGTGCCAGCTCACCACTGGAGGGAATGAACACTGAAGCTTTCTTT.

The CDR3 sequence is CAWSRESSYNSPLHF. DNA of the CDR3: TGTGCCTGGAGTCGGGAGAGCTCCTATAATTCACCCCTCCACTTT. This chain links TRBV30 with TRBJ1-6; D gene uncertain. The CDR3 is 15 amino acids. V lost 2 bases and J 0 bases, leaving 8 bases between the germline ends. Germline values: CDR1 GTSNPN, CDR2 SVGIG (reference sequence).